The 32 T cell receptor beta chains below were found in one sample sequenced in a study of response to subunit inactivated influenza vaccine. TCRdb used MiXCR to reprocess the RT-PCR reads, holding one entry per CDR3 protein. The table records about 780,000 distinct CDR3 sequences, under 20% of them present only once. The specimen comprised PBMCs from blood, sampled more than 4 days after vaccination. The receptors were sampled from a man aged 45-65 years who received an inactivated influenza vaccine.

The table lists this clonotype with a few counts. V and J are TRBV10-3 and TRBJ1-2; TRBD1 agrees at 9 bases. After removal of 6 bases from V and 3 bases from J, the junction contained 5 bases not matched to a gene. Germline V gene lookup returns CDR1 ENHRY and CDR2 SYGVKD. The CDR3 is made up of 14 amino acids. Here the CDR3 DNA reads TGTGCCATCAGGGGACAGGGAGGAGACTATGGCTACACCTTC. It translates to CAIRGQGGDYGYTF.

The chain recombines TRBV11-2 with TRBJ2-1, with a possible D match to TRBD2 (6 bases). CDR3 length: 14 residues. CDR1 is SGHAT, CDR2 FQNNGV, per germline. V was pared by 3 bases and J by 7 bases, with 13 bases between. This chain's CDR3 is CASSLGGPRNEQFF. CDR3 DNA sequence: TGTGCCAGCAGCTTGGGGGGTCCCCGAAATGAGCAGTTCTTC.

A few counts support this clonotype. The chain combines TRBV5-1 with TRBJ2-1, with D perhaps matching TRBD1 (6 bases). The germline V and J ends were trimmed by 4 bases and 4 bases, with 12 bases remaining between them. Per germline, CDR1 SGHRS and CDR2 YFSETQ. The CDR3 sequence is 14 residues long. CDR3 nucleotide sequence: TGCGCCAGCAGCGACGGGACAAATTACAATGAGCAGTTCTTC. This translates into CASSDGTNYNEQFF.

This clonotype has just a few counts. CDR3 protein: CASSPVGVNIQYF. CDR3 in DNA: TGTGCCAGCAGCCCGGTAGGGGTGAACATTCAGTACTTC. J is TRBJ2-4 and V is TRBV5-5, with D tentatively TRBD1 (5 bases). The V end lost 4 bases, the J end lost 7 bases, and 12 bases lay between the germline ends. Germline CDR1 reads SGHKS; CDR2 reads YYEKEE (reference sequence). CDR3 length: 13 residues.

This clonotype was seen a handful of times. The genes are TRBV5-8 and TRBJ2-3; D is perhaps TRBD2 (6 bases). Trimming shortened V by 0 bases and J by 0 bases, and 11 bases separated the two germline ends. CDR3 length equals 16 residues. Germline V gives CDR1 SGHTS, CDR2 YDEGEE. DNA for the CDR3: TGTGCCAGCAGCTTGGCCGGGCTAGCGAGCACAGATACGCAGTATTTT. Protein: CASSLAGLASTDTQYF.

The rearrangement links TRBV10-3 to TRBJ2-7; TRBD1 agrees at 7 bases. The CDR3 spans 14 residues. Germline V gene sequence: CDR1 ENHRY, CDR2 SYGVKD. The junction had 8 bases not matched to a gene; V was cut back by 4 bases and J by 5 bases. This CDR3 reads CAISATGDRNEQYF. The DNA of the CDR3 is TGTGCCATCAGTGCCACAGGGGATAGGAACGAGCAGTACTTC.

This clonotype was seen more than once but under ten times. The chain uses TRBV29-1 and TRBJ2-7, with 10 bases lining up with TRBD2. CDR3 length: 15 residues. CDR1 and CDR2 (germline): SQVTM, ANQGSEA. V was pared by 3 bases and J by 7 bases, with 12 bases of the junction left unmatched. The CDR3 loop is CSVELVGAGGEEQYF. For the CDR3, the DNA is TGCAGCGTTGAGTTGGTGGGAGCGGGAGGGGAAGAGCAGTACTTC.

The chain has TRBV4-1 and TRBJ2-7, with 8 bases matching TRBD1. With 1 base clipped from V and 3 bases from J, the junction kept 2 bases outside the gene matches. Germline lookup yields CDR1 MGHRA and CDR2 YSYEKL. The CDR3 has 14 residues. CDR3 amino acids: CASSQGTGNYEQYF. In DNA form, the CDR3 reads TGCGCCAGCAGCCAAGGGACAGGGAACTACGAGCAGTACTTC.

V and J are TRBV20-1 and TRBJ2-5; no firm D call. The germline V gene encodes CDR1 DFQATT and CDR2 SNEGSKA (reference sequence). The V end was cut by 0 bases, the J end by 5 bases, with 7 bases between. CDR3 size: 12 residues. The CDR3 coding sequence is TGCAGTGCTAGAGATCTTTTGGAGACCCAGTACTTC. Translated: CSARDLLETQYF.

The chain combines TRBV18 with TRBJ1-4; no firm D call. This CDR3 is 15 amino acids long. The V and J ends lost 1 base and 4 bases respectively, with 10 bases between them. Germline lookup yields CDR1 KGHSH and CDR2 LQKENI. CDR3 coding DNA: TGTGCCAGCTCACCACGCGGGCAGCATAATGAAAAACTGTTTTTT. This sequence encodes CASSPRGQHNEKLFF.

This clonotype was counted many times. V gene TRBV20-1 combines with J gene TRBJ2-3; D uncertain. The length of the CDR3 is 14 residues. Between the trimmed V and J ends, which lost 0 bases and 2 bases, there was a span of 9 bases. Per the germline V gene, CDR1 is DFQATT and CDR2 is SNEGSKA (reference sequence). CDR3 sequence (DNA): TGCAGTGCTAGAGACTTAACCCTCACAGATACGCAGTATTTT. Translation: CSARDLTLTDTQYF.

The table lists this clonotype with many counts. J is TRBJ1-2 and V is TRBV29-1; maybe TRBD1 (5 bases). V shed 6 bases and J shed 8 bases, with 13 bases lying between them. This CDR3 is built from 11 residues. Germline assignment: CDR1 SQVTM and CDR2 ANQGSEA. Here the CDR3 DNA reads TGCAGCGTACCAGGGTTCGACGGCTACACCTTC. Its translation: CSVPGFDGYTF.

This clonotype was detected ten times or more. This rearrangement joins TRBV5-1 to TRBJ2-7; D gene ambiguous. The V end was cut by 1 base, the J end by 4 bases, with 9 bases between. This CDR3 region has 13 residues. Per germline, CDR1 SGHRS and CDR2 YFSETQ. The CDR3 region has the DNA TGCGCCAGCAGCTTGACAGCCGGGTACGAGCAGTACTTC. It translates to CASSLTAGYEQYF.

The chain couples TRBV25-1 to TRBJ2-5, with D possibly matching TRBD2 (5 bases). The CDR3 covers 12 residues. V was cut by 7 bases and J by 5 bases, with 11 bases left in between. Germline CDR1 is MGHDK and CDR2 is SYGVNS. The CDR3 here is CASTGGLETQYF. Written as DNA, the CDR3 is TGTGCCAGCACCGGAGGTCTGGAGACCCAGTACTTC. Together with reference TRBV25-1 and TRBJ2-5, the CDR3 gives the full variable domain: EADIYQTPRYLVIGTGKKITLECSQTMGHDKMYWYQQDPGMELHLIHYSYGVNSTEKGDLSSESTVSRIRTEHFPLTLESARPSHTSQYLCASTGGLETQYFGPGTRLLVL.

This clonotype showed up many times. The chain carries TRBV4-2 and TRBJ2-3, with D tentatively TRBD2 (5 bases). Deletions cut 0 bases from V and 0 bases from J, with 7 bases between. This CDR3 spans 15 amino acids. Germline values: CDR1 LGHNA, CDR2 YNFKEQ. The CDR3 loop reads CASSQEASSTDTQYF. In nucleotides, the CDR3 is TGTGCCAGCAGCCAAGAAGCTAGCAGCACAGATACGCAGTATTTT.

The V gene is TRBV7-9, the J gene TRBJ2-1; D is possibly TRBD2 (6 bases). V lost 8 bases, J lost 4 bases, and 12 bases lay in between. The CDR3 sequence is 13 residues long. In germline, CDR1 is SEHNR, CDR2 FQNEAQ (reference sequence). CDR3 nucleotide sequence: TGTGCCAGCGGGGGGAACCTTTACAATGAGCAGTTCTTC. This gives the protein CASGGNLYNEQFF.

This clonotype was counted between two and nine times. V gene TRBV9 combines with J gene TRBJ1-5; possible D gene TRBD1, 5 bases. Trimming pared 4 bases from V and 6 bases from J, leaving 17 bases between. CDR1 is SGDLS, CDR2 YYNGEE, per germline. The CDR3 is made up of 15 amino acids. The CDR3 loop reads CASSPTGTGGQPQHF. Here the CDR3 DNA reads TGTGCCAGCAGCCCCACCGGGACGGGGGGTCAGCCCCAGCATTTT.

This clonotype was picked up a small number of times. V and J are TRBV20-1 and TRBJ2-4; the D is unclear. This CDR3 region has 15 residues. Per the germline V gene, CDR1 is DFQATT and CDR2 is SNEGSKA (reference sequence). Trimming shortened V by 2 bases and J by 0 bases, and 11 bases separated the two germline ends. The CDR3 is CSARTRSIAKNIQYF. CDR3 nucleotide sequence: TGCAGTGCTAGAACCAGGTCTATAGCCAAAAACATTCAGTACTTC.

J is TRBJ2-3 and V is TRBV5-1; no definite D call. Germline V gene data show CDR1 as SGHRS and CDR2 as YFSETQ. The V and J ends lost 3 bases and 2 bases respectively, with 10 bases between them. This CDR3 has 14 amino acids. CDR3 nucleotides: TGCGCCAGCAGCTATGACAAAATCACAGATACGCAGTATTTT. Protein sequence: CASSYDKITDTQYF.

The rearrangement links TRBV7-2 to TRBJ2-1, with 13 nucleotides matching TRBD2. CDR1 and CDR2 from the germline V gene are SGHTA and FQGNSA. There are 17 residues in the CDR3. The V segment lost 5 bases and the J segment 1 base; nucleotides outside the gene matches: 5. The CDR3 coding sequence is TGTGCCAGCAGCAAAGGGACTAGCGGGATGTCCTACAATGAGCAGTTCTTC. This encodes CASSKGTSGMSYNEQFF. The entire variable domain, with the rest obtained from reference TRBV7-2 and TRBJ2-1, is as follows: GAGVSQSPSNKVTEKGKDVELRCDPISGHTALYWYRQSLGQGLEFLIYFQGNSAPDKSGLPSDRFSAERTGGSVSTLTIQRTQQEDSAVYLCASSKGTSGMSYNEQFFGPGTRLTVL.

This clonotype occurred a few times. This chain links TRBV4-1 with TRBJ1-6, with 9 bases lining up with TRBD1. Looked up from germline, CDR1 is MGHRA and CDR2 is YSYEKL. V shed 3 bases, J shed 7 bases, and the junction held 7 bases outside the gene matches. This CDR3 region has 16 residues. The DNA of the CDR3 is TGCGCCAGCAGCCATGCCGGACAGGGGAGCAATTCACCCCTCCACTTT. This translates into CASSHAGQGSNSPLHF.

This clonotype was seen at least ten times. The V call is TRBV5-6, the J call TRBJ2-1; the D is unclear. V lost 1 base to trimming and J lost 10 bases, with 9 bases between them. CDR3 length: 12 residues. Germline CDR1 and CDR2: SGHDT and YYEEEE. The DNA of the CDR3 is TGTGCCAGCAGCTTGTTAGGGCGGGAGCAGTTCTTC. It specifies CASSLLGREQFF.

The chain employs TRBV7-9 and TRBJ1-3, with no clear D. CDR1 and CDR2 (germline): SEHNR, FQNEAQ (reference sequence). Between the trimmed V and J ends, which lost 5 bases and 0 bases, there was a span of 14 bases. CDR3 size: 16 residues. The CDR3 DNA reads TGTGCCAGCAGCGAAGGAGGACGGAGCTCTGGAAACACCATATATTTT. Translation: CASSEGGRSSGNTIYF.

This clonotype has just a few counts. This chain joins TRBV30 and TRBJ1-5; D unresolved. Germline CDR1 and CDR2: GTSNPN and SVGIG (reference sequence). Deletions cut 0 bases from V and 6 bases from J, with 12 bases between. The CDR3 covers 14 residues. CDR3: CAWSVSGGSQPQHF. For the CDR3, the DNA is TGTGCCTGGAGTGTCTCGGGCGGGAGTCAGCCCCAGCATTTT. Full variable domain (missing parts from reference TRBV30 and TRBJ1-5): SQTIHQWPATLVQPVGSPLSLECTVEGTSNPNLYWYRQAAGRGLQLLFYSVGIGQISSEVPQNLSASRPQDRQFILSSKKLLLSDSGFYLCAWSVSGGSQPQHFGDGTRLSIL.

The chain employs TRBV4-1 and TRBJ2-7; tentative D call: TRBD1 (6 bases). The CDR3 loop spans 14 amino acids. V was trimmed by 1 base and J by 6 bases, leaving 13 bases between them. CDR1 MGHRA and CDR2 YSYEKL come from the germline V gene. CDR3: CASSQATGFGEQYF. CDR3 nucleotide sequence: TGCGCCAGCAGCCAAGCCACAGGGTTTGGCGAGCAGTACTTC.

This clonotype was seen only a few times. The gene calls are TRBV24-1 and TRBJ2-1, with D possibly matching TRBD2 (5 bases). Germline lookup yields CDR1 KGHDR and CDR2 SFDVKD. The V gene lost 3 bases and the J gene lost 0 bases, with 11 bases spanning the gap. This CDR3 comprises 16 residues. The CDR3 bases are TGTGCCACCAGTGATCCTCGGGATAGCTCCTACAATGAGCAGTTCTTC. Translated, it gives CATSDPRDSSYNEQFF.

The chain employs TRBV6-2 or TRBV6-3 and TRBJ2-5, with 16 nucleotides matching TRBD2. Germline V gives CDR1 MNHEY, CDR2 SVGEGT. This CDR3 has 19 residues. With V trimmed by 2 bases and J by 5 bases, 11 bases remained unmatched. The CDR3 loop reads CASSYTLGTSGGARETQYF. CDR3 in DNA: TGTGCCAGCAGTTACACCCTCGGGACTAGCGGGGGGGCACGTGAGACCCAGTACTTC.

A few counts support this clonotype. The genes are TRBV7-2 and TRBJ2-7; tentative D call: TRBD2 (6 bases). Trimming took off 1 base at V and 2 bases at J, with 12 bases between the two ends. The CDR3 length is 15 residues. Germline loops: CDR1 SGHTA, CDR2 FQGNSA. CDR3 DNA: TGTGCCAGCAGCTTAGGAGCGGGCCTTGCCTACGAGCAGTACTTC. Translation: CASSLGAGLAYEQYF.

The rearrangement uses TRBV10-3 and TRBJ1-5; 7 positions match TRBD1. The germline V gene has CDR1 ENHRY and CDR2 SYGVKD. J gave up 4 bases and V 0 bases, and 6 bases lay outside the gene matches. This CDR3 is 16 amino acids long. This CDR3 reads CAISESRQGSNQPQHF. CDR3 sequence (DNA): TGTGCCATCAGTGAGTCGAGACAGGGATCGAATCAGCCCCAGCATTTT.

The chain joins TRBV4-1 to TRBJ2-3, with unresolved D. V lost 4 bases to trimming and J lost 1 base, with 9 bases between them. The CDR3 sequence is 14 residues long. Germline lookup yields CDR1 MGHRA and CDR2 YSYEKL. The CDR3 is CASSPFVRTDTQYF. CDR3 DNA sequence: TGCGCCAGCAGCCCTTTCGTCCGCACAGATACGCAGTATTTT.

This clonotype was seen a few times. The chain recombines TRBV29-1 with TRBJ2-7; 9 nucleotides agree with TRBD1. V lost 3 bases and J lost 6; bases outside the gene matches: 6. Per germline, CDR1 SQVTM and CDR2 ANQGSEA. The CDR3 covers 13 residues. The CDR3 region is CSVDGTGRGEQYF. The CDR3 DNA reads as TGCAGCGTTGATGGGACAGGGCGCGGCGAGCAGTACTTC.

This clonotype showed up many times. The chain carries TRBV10-3 and TRBJ2-2, with D unclear. The CDR3 is 14 residues long. The germline V gene encodes CDR1 ENHRY and CDR2 SYGVKD. V lost 0 bases, J lost 3 bases, and 5 bases lay in between. DNA for the CDR3: TGTGCCATCAGTGAGTCGCGAGACACCGGGGAGCTGTTTTTT. Translated, it gives CAISESRDTGELFF.